A selection of T cell receptor beta chains follows, all from one sample in a study of blood T cell repertoires in COVID-19. The table came from immunoSEQ multiplex PCR; TCRdb's copy has only in-frame clones and leaves some out. The sample lists 78,000 or so clones, approximately 80% seen once, with around 9% in the top ten. The sequenced material came from peripheral blood. All receptors come from a human donor in a cohort sampled during active COVID-19. Each CDR3 is given with its conserved first and last residue. Clone size is stated in some rows and not others, as once, few, many or a class when expanded.

TRBV28 | once | CASSPGTGRYEQYF
TRBV19 | . | CASSIVESGANVLTF
TRBV4-2 | few | CASSQDRGPGELFF
TRBV27 | once | CASSFGDRAHEQYF
TRBV6-5 | . | CASMKTGSAEWPQHF
TRBV12-5 | . | CASGVQGATEAFF
TRBV5-1 | few | CASSLEGYYNQPQHF
TRBV5-4 | . | CASSFRGAVQGYTF
TRBV6-1 | . | CASITGTGRNYGYTF
TRBV27 | . | CARARSSGNTIYF
TRBV19 | medium-sized | CASSPIGGGADNEQFF
TRBV28 | few | CASSPPDGPYEQYF
TRBV18 | . | CASSKTSGGGETQYF
TRBV10-3 | . | CAISIDREGNQPQHF
TRBV19 | once | CASKVGVVQGEQFF
TRBV11-3 | . | CASSSYRGGTEAFF
TRBV7-8 | . | CASGRDRGGEQYF
TRBV5-5 | . | CASSPTDSAVYGYTF
TRBV6-5 | . | CASSYLPGSRGGEQYF
TRBV9 | . | CASSVADAGAQDEQFF
TRBV7-2 | . | CASSLEPSEKLFF
TRBV7-9 | . | CASSFGTGGVEGGYTF
TRBV27 | . | CASSSQTLAGVTEAFF
TRBV9 | . | CASSVGRGRANYGYTF
TRBV9 | . | CASSPTTRDEAFF
TRBV18 | . | CASSPGGDEQFF
TRBV30 | . | CAWSVSGQGGGQPQHF
TRBV5-1 | few | CASSSGTGGTYEQYF
TRBV7-3 | . | CASSPARDTQYF
TRBV6-5 | once | CASSPWEHYEQFF
TRBV7-8 | . | CASSSNRGPYNEQFF
TRBV5-4 | . | CASSSRDRGREDTQYF
TRBV4-1 | . | CASSHLGTASYEQYF
TRBV5-1 | . | CASRLAGGYNEQFF
TRBV10-3 | . | CAISESGGAEQYF